Given below is one T cell receptor (beta chain) in context. This sample is part of a study of T cell changes during pregnancy in multiple sclerosis. Only in-frame clones appear in the TCRdb table, and some are missing; sequencing was by immunoSEQ multiplex PCR. Of tens of thousands of clones listed, 91% are singletons. This sequence originates from a female donor in good health, enrolled as a control in a pregnancy study. Source: peripheral blood, taken in the third trimester of pregnancy.

This CDR3 is CASSPSPAESSYEQYF. CDR3 DNA sequence: TGTGCCAGCAGTCCCAGCCCAGCGGAGAGCTCCTACGAGCAGTACTTC. The chain joins TRBV27 to TRBJ2-7, with D possibly TRBD2 on 5 matching bases. Germline V gene lookup returns CDR1 MNHEY and CDR2 SMNVEV (reference sequence). The ends were cut back, 5 bases at V and 0 bases at J, with 17 bases in the middle. This CDR3 is 16 amino acids long.